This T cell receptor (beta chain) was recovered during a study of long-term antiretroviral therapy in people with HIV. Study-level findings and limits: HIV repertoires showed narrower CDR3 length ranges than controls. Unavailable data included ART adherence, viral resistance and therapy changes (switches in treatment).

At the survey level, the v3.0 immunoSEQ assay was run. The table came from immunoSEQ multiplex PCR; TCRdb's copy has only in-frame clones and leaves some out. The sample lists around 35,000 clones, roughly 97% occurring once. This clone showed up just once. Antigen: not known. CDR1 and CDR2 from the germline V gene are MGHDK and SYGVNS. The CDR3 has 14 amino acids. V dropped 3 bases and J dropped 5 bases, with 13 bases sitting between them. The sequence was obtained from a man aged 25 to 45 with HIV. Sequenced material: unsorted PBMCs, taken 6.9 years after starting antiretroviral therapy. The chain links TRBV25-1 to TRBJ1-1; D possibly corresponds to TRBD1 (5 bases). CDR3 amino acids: CASSEGGGGTEAFF. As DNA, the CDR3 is TGTGCCAGCAGTGAGGGGGGGGGAGGGACTGAAGCTTTCTTT.